This T cell receptor beta chain came from a study of PD-1 blockade in classical Hodgkin lymphoma. Trimming removed 3 bases at V and 2 bases at J, with 14 bases between. CDR3 size: 16 residues. The germline CDR1 and CDR2 sequences are MNHNS and SASEGT. Sequencing used immunoSEQ multiplex PCR; TCRdb keeps in-frame clones, though not all of them. The table records some 96,000 clones, about 93% of them present only once. Worth noting for this clone: Its target is not known.

Time point described: cycle 4 day 1 (C4D1), after 6 weeks of nivolumab. Each patient's relapse followed autologous stem cell transplantation, and brentuximab vedotin exposure varied. General study results and limits: A significant rise in TCR diversity by C4D1 was seen for CD4+ but not CD8+ cells.

Source: peripheral blood mononuclear cells (PBMCs), taken before the fourth cycle of nivolumab. The TCR was taken from a human donor with classical Hodgkin lymphoma. The J gene is TRBJ1-5, the V gene TRBV6-1, with a weak D call TRBD1 (5 bases). This CDR3 reads CASSDMGVGGNQPQHF. CDR3 nucleotides: TGTGCCAGCAGTGATATGGGGGTAGGAGGCAATCAGCCCCAGCATTTT.